One and the same sample provided the 6 T cell receptor beta chains below, sequenced in a study of T cells in Graves' hyperthyroidism and ophthalmopathy. Amplification yielded TCR beta CDR3 regions, with RNA transcripts as the source. First-round RT-PCR of the TCR CDR3 relied on the HTBI primer set. TCRdb fed the multiplex PCR reads into MiXCR, producing one record per CDR3 protein. Of about 350,000 distinct CDR3 sequences listed, 15% to 20% are singletons. The sample was blood. These TCRs come from a middle-aged woman with Graves' ophthalmopathy.

In this sample, this clonotype turned up many times. The genes are TRBV6-1 and TRBJ1-2; D not certain. CDR1 and CDR2 from the germline V gene are MNHNS and SASEGT. V dropped 3 bases and J dropped 8 bases, with 19 bases sitting between them. The CDR3 spans 15 residues. The CDR3 loop is CASSDETGAVYGYTF. Written as DNA, the CDR3 is TGTGCCAGCAGTGACGAGACCGGAGCAGTCTACGGCTACACCTTC.

There are many counts of this clonotype. The chain is built from TRBV12-3 or TRBV12-4 and TRBJ1-2; possibly TRBD1 for D (6 bases). CDR3 length: 15 amino acids. Trimming cost V 6 bases and J 4 bases, with 18 bases left between them. CDR3 coding DNA: TGTGCCAGCAGGGACACAGGGAGTGGGTTCTATGGCTACACCTTC. Protein product: CASRDTGSGFYGYTF.

This clonotype was detected ten times or more. The DNA for the CDR3 is TGTGCCAGCTCACTTAAGACAGGGGTCACTGAAGCTTTCTTT. This translates into CASSLKTGVTEAFF. This chain joins TRBV18 and TRBJ1-1; 8 bases are a match to TRBD1. With V trimmed by 4 bases and J by 4 bases, 5 bases remained unmatched. The V gene's germline CDR1 is KGHSH and CDR2 LQKENI. The CDR3 length is 14 residues. The full variable domain, rest sourced from reference TRBV18 and TRBJ1-1, is NAGVMQNPRHLVRRRGQEARLRCSPMKGHSHVYWYRQLPEEGLKFMVYLQKENIIDESGMPKERFSAEFPKEGPSILRIQQVVRGDSAAYFCASSLKTGVTEAFFGQGTRLTVV.

This clonotype appeared many times. Here the CDR3 DNA reads TGCGCCAGCAGCTCCTACGGCCCGGGACTAAACACCGGGGAGCTGTTTTTT. Translated: CASSSYGPGLNTGELFF. The chain recombines TRBV5-1 with TRBJ2-2, with 7 bases matching TRBD2. The trim removed 3 bases at V and 2 bases at J, leaving 10 bases unmatched. The CDR3 sequence is 17 residues long. Germline CDR1 is SGHRS and CDR2 is YFSETQ.

The table lists this clonotype with many counts. The genes are TRBV5-1 and TRBJ2-2, with TRBD2 matching 11 bases. The CDR3 covers 15 residues. The V segment lost 2 bases and the J segment 5 bases; nucleotides outside the gene matches: 2. Germline CDR1 SGHRS, CDR2 YFSETQ. CDR3 in amino acids: CASSLLAGVTGELFF. The CDR3 coding sequence is TGCGCCAGCAGCTTACTAGCGGGAGTTACCGGGGAGCTGTTTTTT.

The gene calls are TRBV6-5 and TRBJ1-2; D is ambiguous. The germline V gene encodes CDR1 MNHEY and CDR2 SVGAGI. V lost 2 bases, J lost 6 bases, and 10 bases lay in between. This CDR3 is 13 amino acids long. The CDR3 DNA sequence: TGTGCCAGCAGTTACAGGGTAGGAAATGGCTACACCTTC. Its protein is CASSYRVGNGYTF.